This TCR beta chain was profiled in a study of OX40 agonist ivuxolimab in advanced cancers. Autoimmune disease history or systemic immunosuppression led to patient exclusion. Deletions cut 4 bases from V and 6 bases from J, with 11 bases between. Germline CDR1 SGHKS, CDR2 YYEKEE (reference sequence). This CDR3 is built from 12 residues. Overall study findings and caveats: Some nonresponders additionally presented with little normalized T-cell clonal expansion.

As to this clone: Its specificity is not known.

Using immunoSEQ multiplex PCR, the repertoire was profiled, and TCRdb retains in-frame clones only, with some absent. The table lists some 55,000 clones, approximately 88% of them singletons. Sequenced here: CD4+ or CD8+ T cells sorted from blood, sampled in a trial of the OX40 agonist ivuxolimab. The chain recombines TRBV5-5 with TRBJ2-7; D may correspond to TRBD1 or TRBD2 (6 bases each). This TCR came from an adult with an advanced solid tumor such as melanoma, head and neck, liver or kidney cancer. The CDR3: CASSPPGAEQYF. The CDR3 DNA reads TGTGCCAGCAGCCCCCCGGGGGCCGAGCAGTACTTC.